The 20 T cell receptor beta chains presented below share a single source sample, sequenced in a study of memory CD4+ T cells and cytomegalovirus serostatus. TCRdb's table, derived via immunoSEQ multiplex PCR, lists solely in-frame clones and lacks some. The sample contains tens of thousands of clones, roughly 72% of which appear only once. The sort gate was single viable CD3+CD4+CD8-CD45RO+ cells for memory CD4+ T cells. Sequencing was carried out using memory CD4+ T cells from blood. The receptor set was obtained from an adult in good health and CMV-seropositive.

V usage is TRBV7-2 and J usage is TRBJ2-7, with D possibly matching TRBD2 (7 bases). The CDR3 spans 17 residues. Per germline, CDR1 SGHTA and CDR2 FQGNSA. V was cut by 3 bases and J by 1 base, with 19 bases left in between. The chain's CDR3 is CASSLGAVASGSYEQYF. The CDR3 bases are TGTGCCAGCAGCTTGGGGGCGGTGGCTAGCGGTTCCTACGAGCAGTACTTC.

The chain links TRBV5-8 to TRBJ2-5; D could derive from TRBD1 or TRBD2 (5 bases each). V gave up 5 bases and J gave up 1 base, with 12 bases separating them. The CDR3 length is 14 residues. The V gene's germline CDR1 is SGHTS and CDR2 YDEGEE. DNA of the CDR3: TGTGCCAGCAGGAACCGGGACCTCCAAGAGACCCAGTACTTC. Encoded protein: CASRNRDLQETQYF. The variable domain in full, completed from reference TRBV5-8 and TRBJ2-5, reads EAGVTQSPTHLIKTRGQQATLRCSPISGHTSVYWYQQALGLGLQFLLWYDEGEERNRGNFPPRFSGRQFPNYSSELNVNALELEDSALYLCASRNRDLQETQYFGPGTRLLVL.

V usage is TRBV2 and J usage is TRBJ1-6, with D maybe TRBD1 (5 bases). CDR3 length: 13 residues. Germline CDR1 is SNHLY and CDR2 is FYNNEI. V gave up 7 bases and J gave up 8 bases, with 12 bases separating them. CDR3 protein: CASTRDVDSPLHF. The CDR3, as DNA: TGTGCCAGCACCCGGGACGTTGATTCACCCCTCCACTTT.

This clone was seen more than once but under ten times. The chain links TRBV7-9 to TRBJ1-6; D is possibly TRBD1 (5 bases). CDR1 SEHNR and CDR2 FQNEAQ come from the germline V gene (reference sequence). V lost 1 base to trimming and J lost 10 bases, with 11 bases between them. CDR3 size: 14 residues. In DNA form, the CDR3 reads TGTGCCAGCAGCTTAGTCCAGGGAGTGTCACCCCTCCACTTT. Its protein product is CASSLVQGVSPLHF.

CDR3: CASSPSQSRGRGEAFF. CDR3 nucleotide sequence: TGTGCCAGCTCACCGTCACAATCCCGGGGCCGAGGTGAAGCTTTCTTT. This sequence joins TRBV18 and TRBJ1-1; the D gene is possibly TRBD1 (5 bases). This CDR3 has 16 residues. CDR1 and CDR2 (germline): KGHSH, LQKENI. Trimming removed 3 bases from V and 7 bases from J, with 21 bases in between.

The chain joins TRBV6-5 to TRBJ2-7; no clear D gene. Trimming took off 4 bases at V and 1 base at J, with 11 bases between the two ends. Germline loops: CDR1 MNHEY, CDR2 SVGAGI. The CDR3 runs 14 residues. The CDR3 reads CASSSPSVSYEQYF. CDR3 sequence (DNA): TGTGCCAGCAGTTCGCCCAGCGTATCCTACGAGCAGTACTTC.

The chain is built from TRBV4-2 and TRBJ2-3; maybe TRBD2 (5 bases). V was pared by 4 bases and J by 1 base, with 9 bases between. The CDR3 totals 14 residues. Germline loops: CDR1 LGHNA, CDR2 YNFKEQ. The CDR3 DNA sequence: TGTGCCAGCAGCCCGCGGGTGGGCACAGATACGCAGTATTTT. This translates into CASSPRVGTDTQYF.

The chain combines TRBV5-5 with TRBJ1-5, with D perhaps matching TRBD1 (6 bases). V lost 4 bases, J lost 0 bases, and 14 bases lay in between. Germline values: CDR1 SGHKS, CDR2 YYEKEE (reference sequence). The CDR3 length is 16 residues. The CDR3 protein is CASSEGQYYSNQPQHF. CDR3 DNA sequence: TGTGCCAGCAGCGAAGGACAGTATTATAGCAATCAGCCCCAGCATTTT.

This clone was counted a few times. This chain links TRBV5-6 with TRBJ1-2, with 8 positions matching TRBD1. The CDR3 has 16 amino acids. CDR1 is SGHDT and CDR2 is YYEEEE in the germline V gene. Trimming took 3 bases from V and 5 from J; bases not matched to a gene: 12. DNA for the CDR3: TGTGCCAGCAGCTCCTACACGACAGGGGTTATGTATGGCTACACCTTC. Translated, it gives CASSSYTTGVMYGYTF.

This sequence joins TRBV19 and TRBJ2-7, with D possibly TRBD1 on 6 matching bases. CDR1 and CDR2 from the germline V gene are LNHDA and SQIVND (reference sequence). This CDR3 spans 15 amino acids. Trimming took 5 bases from V and 0 from J, leaving 14 bases between them. DNA of the CDR3: TGTGCCAGTAGTCATCGGACAGCCTCCTCCTACGAGCAGTACTTC. It yields the protein CASSHRTASSYEQYF. The whole variable domain, remainder taken from reference TRBV19 and TRBJ2-7, is DGGITQSPKYLFRKEGQNVTLSCEQNLNHDAMYWYRQDPGQGLRLIYYSQIVNDFQKGDIAEGYSVSREKKESFPLTVTSAQKNPTAFYLCASSHRTASSYEQYFGPGTRLTVT.

This rearrangement joins TRBV2 to TRBJ2-7, with D uncertain. V dropped 2 bases and J dropped 9 bases, with 17 bases sitting between them. Germline V gene lookup returns CDR1 SNHLY and CDR2 FYNNEI. This CDR3 contains 14 residues. CDR3 in DNA: TGTGCCAGCAGTGAACACACGGAGAAATTTAGGCAGTACTTC. This gives the protein CASSEHTEKFRQYF.

This clone was seen more than once but under ten times. The V call is TRBV5-1, the J call TRBJ1-2; 7 bases align to TRBD1. The V gene's germline CDR1 is SGHRS and CDR2 YFSETQ. CDR3 length: 15 residues. J was trimmed by 4 bases and V by 0 bases; bases with no gene match: 6. CDR3 residues: CASSLDGTESYGYTF. DNA of the CDR3: TGCGCCAGCAGCTTGGATGGGACAGAAAGCTATGGCTACACCTTC.

This chain links TRBV19 with TRBJ1-2, with TRBD1 matching over 7 bases. The V segment lost 5 bases and the J segment 8 bases; nucleotides outside the gene matches: 8. Germline V gene lookup returns CDR1 LNHDA and CDR2 SQIVND (reference sequence). The CDR3 length is 13 residues. The chain's CDR3 is CASSVQGGRGYTF. The CDR3 coding sequence is TGTGCCAGTAGTGTTCAGGGGGGGCGCGGCTACACCTTC. The whole variable domain, filled in from reference TRBV19 and TRBJ1-2, reads DGGITQSPKYLFRKEGQNVTLSCEQNLNHDAMYWYRQDPGQGLRLIYYSQIVNDFQKGDIAEGYSVSREKKESFPLTVTSAQKNPTAFYLCASSVQGGRGYTFGSGTRLTVV.

The chain carries TRBV9 and TRBJ1-5, with TRBD1 identical over 7 bases. V lost 4 bases and J lost 4; bases outside the gene matches: 8. This CDR3 is built from 15 residues. Germline V gene data show CDR1 as SGDLS and CDR2 as YYNGEE. CDR3 coding DNA: TGTGCCAGCAGCCCTCCAGGGGGGGAGAATCAGCCCCAGCATTTT. Its protein is CASSPPGGENQPQHF.

The rearrangement uses TRBV5-1 and TRBJ1-6; 9 bases line up with TRBD1. V lost 5 bases, J lost 10 bases, and 7 bases stayed unmatched. This CDR3 is built from 14 residues. CDR1 is SGHRS and CDR2 is YFSETQ in the germline V gene. The CDR3 DNA reads as TGCGCCAGCAGTGGGACAGGGTTTGGGTCACCCCTCCACTTT. It specifies CASSGTGFGSPLHF.

V usage is TRBV7-9 and J usage is TRBJ2-7, with 8 bases identical to TRBD1. Germline V gene lookup returns CDR1 SEHNR and CDR2 FQNEAQ (reference sequence). The CDR3 has 14 amino acids. V lost 1 base and J lost 3; bases outside the gene matches: 2. DNA for the CDR3: TGTGCCAGCAGCTTAGGACAGGGGAACTACGAGCAGTACTTC. It translates to CASSLGQGNYEQYF.

The J gene is TRBJ2-1, the V gene TRBV21-1; whether TRBD2, the table's D call, matches the DNA was not checked. TRBV21-1 is a pseudogene. There are 18 residues in the CDR3. Here the CDR3 DNA reads TGTGCCAGCAGCCACTGCCGTAAGACTAGCGGGGGACACAATGAGCAGTTCTTC. It encodes CASSHCRKTSGGHNEQFF.

This sequence joins TRBV27 and TRBJ1-5; D call uncertain. This CDR3 has 15 amino acids. CDR1 MNHEY and CDR2 SMNVEV come from the germline V gene (reference sequence). Trimming shortened V by 0 bases and J by 1 base, and 7 bases separated the two germline ends. CDR3 DNA sequence: TGTGCCAGCAGTTTATCGGGCTTCAGCAATCAGCCCCAGCATTTT. Protein sequence: CASSLSGFSNQPQHF.

This clone was seen just once. The chain has TRBV4-2 and TRBJ2-6; 9 bases line up with TRBD1. Germline V gives CDR1 LGHNA, CDR2 YNFKEQ. J lost 2 bases, V lost 3 bases, and 5 bases had no gene match. This CDR3 region has 17 residues. The chain's CDR3 is CASSQTGGGAGANVLTF. The CDR3 coding sequence is TGTGCCAGCAGCCAGACAGGGGGTGGGGCTGGGGCCAACGTCCTGACTTTC.

The chain is built from TRBV5-1 and TRBJ1-2; 7 bases are shared with TRBD1. The V gene's germline CDR1 is SGHRS and CDR2 YFSETQ. The CDR3 runs to 14 residues. Trimming took 1 base from V and 8 from J; bases not matched to a gene: 8. CDR3 region: CASSLWGQGDGYTF. CDR3 DNA sequence: TGCGCCAGCAGCTTGTGGGGGCAGGGGGACGGCTACACCTTC.